The rows below give T cell receptor beta chains drawn from one sample of a study of cytomegalovirus exposure and HLA in healthy donors. This table comes from immunoSEQ multiplex PCR, and its TCRdb copy is limited to in-frame clones, with some not included. The sample totals around 200,000 clones. Sequencing was done on a sample of PBMCs. The receptors stem from a woman aged 25 to 39 in good health and CMV-seropositive. Each CDR3 is given with its conserved first and last residue. D genes are given only for firm matches.

cdr3_aa: CASTPRLGVSGGADEQFF
cdr3_nt: TGTGCCAGCACCCCGAGGCTTGGGGTTAGCGGGGGGGCCGATGAGCAGTTCTTC
d_call: TRBD2
j_call: TRBJ2-1
v_call: TRBV25-1
cdr3_length: 18

cdr3_aa: CASSPGTGSYEQYF
cdr3_nt: TGTGCCAGCAGCCCCGGGACAGGGTCCTACGAGCAGTACTTC
d_call: TRBD1
j_call: TRBJ2-7
v_call: TRBV7-6
cdr3_length: 14

cdr3_aa: CASSLELAGLTDTQYF
cdr3_nt: TGTGCCAGCAGCTTGGAACTAGCGGGACTCACAGATACGCAGTATTTT
d_call: TRBD2
j_call: TRBJ2-3
v_call: TRBV5-4
cdr3_length: 16

cdr3_aa: CASSGTGPGQPQHF
cdr3_nt: TGTGCCAGCAGCGGGACAGGGCCAGGACAGCCCCAGCATTTT
d_call: TRBD1
j_call: TRBJ1-5
v_call: TRBV7-2
cdr3_length: 14

cdr3_aa: CASSEDLAGGLEQFF
cdr3_nt: TGCGCCAGCAGTGAGGATCTAGCGGGGGGCCTTGAGCAGTTCTTC
d_call: TRBD2
j_call: TRBJ2-1
v_call: TRBV10-1
cdr3_length: 15

cdr3_aa: CASRAGPSYEQYF
cdr3_nt: TGTGCCAGCAGAGCGGGGCCTTCCTACGAGCAGTACTTC
d_call: TRBD2
j_call: TRBJ2-7
v_call: TRBV27
cdr3_length: 13

cdr3_aa: CASSEQISEQFF
cdr3_nt: TGTGCCAGTAGTGAGCAAATCTCTGAGCAGTTCTTC
d_call: -
j_call: TRBJ2-1
v_call: TRBV19
cdr3_length: 12

cdr3_aa: CASSQEATAFYSPLHF
cdr3_nt: TGCGCCAGCAGCCAAGAGGCGACAGCGTTTTATTCACCCCTCCACTTT
d_call: -
j_call: TRBJ1-6
v_call: TRBV4-1
cdr3_length: 16

cdr3_aa: CASSIPGQGNEQYF
cdr3_nt: TGTGCCAGTAGTATCCCGGGACAGGGGAACGAGCAGTACTTC
d_call: TRBD1
j_call: TRBJ2-7
v_call: TRBV19
cdr3_length: 14

cdr3_aa: CASSLEAGRWNTEAFF
cdr3_nt: TGTGCCAGCAGCTTGGAGGCGGGGAGGTGGAACACTGAAGCTTTCTTT
d_call: -
j_call: TRBJ1-1
v_call: TRBV5-4
cdr3_length: 16

cdr3_aa: CASSYSWYGQDQLHF
cdr3_nt: TGTGCCAGCAGTTACTCATGGTATGGACAGGACCAACTCCACTTT
d_call: TRBD1
j_call: TRBJ1-6
v_call: TRBV6-5
cdr3_length: 15

cdr3_aa: CASSLLGGVYNEQFF
cdr3_nt: TGTGCCAGCAGCCTCCTAGGGGGGGTATACAATGAGCAGTTCTTC
d_call: -
j_call: TRBJ2-1
v_call: TRBV7-7
cdr3_length: 15

cdr3_aa: CASSTDRSSGNTIYF
cdr3_nt: TGTGCCAGTAGTACCGACAGGAGCTCTGGAAACACCATATATTTT
d_call: -
j_call: TRBJ1-3
v_call: TRBV19
cdr3_length: 15

cdr3_aa: CASSFDTSGKSEQFF
cdr3_nt: TGTGCCAGCAGTTTCGATACTAGCGGGAAGAGTGAGCAGTTCTTC
d_call: TRBD2
j_call: TRBJ2-1
v_call: TRBV28
cdr3_length: 15

cdr3_aa: CAWSFDRRGTEAFF
cdr3_nt: TGTGCCTGGAGTTTCGACCGGAGAGGCACTGAAGCTTTCTTT
d_call: -
j_call: TRBJ1-1
v_call: TRBV30
cdr3_length: 14

cdr3_aa: CASSLDSRYGYTF
cdr3_nt: TGTGCCAGCAGTTTAGATAGTCGCTATGGCTACACCTTC
d_call: -
j_call: TRBJ1-2
v_call: TRBV6-1
cdr3_length: 13

cdr3_aa: CASNNLAGGYEQYF
cdr3_nt: TGTGCCAGCAACAACTTAGCGGGGGGCTACGAGCAGTACTTC
d_call: TRBD2
j_call: TRBJ2-7
v_call: TRBV28
cdr3_length: 14

cdr3_aa: CASSQLGSLGQGHEQFF
cdr3_nt: TGTGCCAGCAGCCAATTGGGGTCCCTGGGACAGGGGCATGAGCAGTTCTTC
d_call: TRBD1
j_call: TRBJ2-1
v_call: TRBV16
cdr3_length: 17

cdr3_aa: CASSPGTSGGNIQYF
cdr3_nt: TGTGCCAGCAGCCCCGGGACTAGCGGGGGGAACATTCAGTACTTC
d_call: TRBD2
j_call: TRBJ2-4
v_call: TRBV7-2
cdr3_length: 15

cdr3_aa: CASSRNVPGSYEQYF
cdr3_nt: TGCGCCAGCAGCCGGAACGTGCCGGGTTCCTACGAGCAGTACTTC
d_call: -
j_call: TRBJ2-7
v_call: TRBV5-1
cdr3_length: 15

cdr3_aa: CASSVDRGDEQYF
cdr3_nt: TGTGCCAGCAGTGTGGACAGGGGAGACGAGCAGTACTTC
d_call: TRBD1
j_call: TRBJ2-7
v_call: TRBV5-8
cdr3_length: 13

cdr3_aa: CASSPRDRGDNQPQHF
cdr3_nt: TGTGCCAGCAGTCCCAGGGACAGGGGGGACAATCAGCCCCAGCATTTT
d_call: TRBD1
j_call: TRBJ1-5
v_call: TRBV27
cdr3_length: 16

cdr3_aa: CASSSGGGMNTEAFF
cdr3_nt: TGTGCCAGCAGTTCAGGAGGGGGCATGAACACTGAAGCTTTCTTT
d_call: TRBD1
j_call: TRBJ1-1
v_call: TRBV11-3
cdr3_length: 15

cdr3_aa: CASSPGLAEGTDTQYF
cdr3_nt: TGCGCCAGCAGCCCGGGACTAGCGGAGGGGACAGATACGCAGTATTTT
d_call: TRBD2
j_call: TRBJ2-3
v_call: TRBV4-1
cdr3_length: 16

cdr3_aa: CASSLVGGAADTQYF
cdr3_nt: TGTGCCAGCAGCTTGGTGGGGGGGGCGGCAGATACGCAGTATTTT
d_call: -
j_call: TRBJ2-3
v_call: TRBV5-8
cdr3_length: 15

cdr3_aa: CASSLAGTGRRDQPQHF
cdr3_nt: TGTGCCAGCAGCTTAGCCGGGACAGGGAGAAGAGATCAGCCCCAGCATTTT
d_call: TRBD1
j_call: TRBJ1-5
v_call: TRBV7-9
cdr3_length: 17

cdr3_aa: CASRPPGLALDTQYF
cdr3_nt: TGTGCCAGCAGGCCTCCGGGACTAGCGCTAGATACGCAGTATTTT
d_call: TRBD2
j_call: TRBJ2-3
v_call: TRBV7-2
cdr3_length: 15

cdr3_aa: CASSLSQRALNSPLHF
cdr3_nt: TGCGCCAGCAGCTTGTCTCAGCGAGCCCTTAATTCACCCCTCCACTTT
d_call: -
j_call: TRBJ1-6
v_call: TRBV5-1
cdr3_length: 16

cdr3_aa: CASSLSGQWYEQYF
cdr3_nt: TGTGCCAGCAGTTTATCAGGCCAATGGTACGAGCAGTACTTC
d_call: -
j_call: TRBJ2-7
v_call: TRBV28
cdr3_length: 14

cdr3_aa: CASSGSVANTGELFF
cdr3_nt: TGTGCCAGCAGTGGTTCAGTGGCGAACACCGGGGAGCTGTTTTTT
d_call: -
j_call: TRBJ2-2
v_call: TRBV2
cdr3_length: 15

cdr3_aa: CASREDRGRWGHTDTQYF
cdr3_nt: TGCGCCAGCAGAGAAGACAGGGGGCGATGGGGTCACACAGATACGCAGTATTTT
d_call: TRBD1
j_call: TRBJ2-3
v_call: TRBV10-2
cdr3_length: 18

cdr3_aa: CASSLSGLAHEQYF
cdr3_nt: TGTGCCAGCAGCTTATCGGGACTAGCCCACGAGCAGTACTTC
d_call: TRBD2
j_call: TRBJ2-7
v_call: TRBV7-9
cdr3_length: 14

cdr3_aa: CASSTRLAAYNEQFF
cdr3_nt: TGTGCCAGCAGTACGCGACTAGCGGCCTACAATGAGCAGTTCTTC
d_call: TRBD2
j_call: TRBJ2-1
v_call: TRBV28
cdr3_length: 15

cdr3_aa: CASSSSGSLATNEKLFF
cdr3_nt: TGTGCCAGCAGCTCCTCTGGGAGCCTTGCAACTAATGAAAAACTGTTTTTT
d_call: -
j_call: TRBJ1-4
v_call: TRBV5-4
cdr3_length: 17

cdr3_aa: CASSPQAGTTYEQYF
cdr3_nt: TGTGCCAGCTCACCACAGGCCGGGACTACCTACGAGCAGTACTTC
d_call: TRBD2
j_call: TRBJ2-7
v_call: TRBV18
cdr3_length: 15

cdr3_aa: CASSRTSGNNEQFF
cdr3_nt: TGTGCCAGTTCAAGGACTAGCGGGAACAATGAGCAGTTCTTC
d_call: TRBD2
j_call: TRBJ2-1
v_call: TRBV19
cdr3_length: 14

cdr3_aa: CASSVSGTSVGEQYF
cdr3_nt: TGTGCCAGCAGCGTTTCCGGGACTAGCGTGGGGGAGCAGTACTTC
d_call: TRBD2
j_call: TRBJ2-7
v_call: TRBV9
cdr3_length: 15

cdr3_aa: CASSRGQGGNSPPHF
cdr3_nt: TGTGCCAGCAGCAGAGGACAGGGCGGCAATTCACCCCCCCACTTT
d_call: TRBD1
j_call: TRBJ1-6
v_call: TRBV5-6
cdr3_length: 15

cdr3_aa: CASSHGQGSNYGYTF
cdr3_nt: TGCGCCAGCAGCCACGGACAGGGGTCTAACTATGGCTACACCTTC
d_call: TRBD1
j_call: TRBJ1-2
v_call: TRBV5-1
cdr3_length: 15

cdr3_aa: CASSIGDSNYGYTF
cdr3_nt: TGTGCCAGTAGTATAGGGGACAGCAACTATGGCTACACCTTC
d_call: TRBD1
j_call: TRBJ1-2
v_call: TRBV19
cdr3_length: 14

cdr3_aa: CAISEGGTGWETQYF
cdr3_nt: TGTGCCATCAGTGAGGGTGGGACAGGGTGGGAGACCCAGTACTTC
d_call: TRBD1
j_call: TRBJ2-5
v_call: TRBV10-3
cdr3_length: 15

cdr3_aa: CASSEWEAQPQHF
cdr3_nt: TGTGCCAGCAGTGAATGGGAGGCTCAGCCCCAGCATTTT
d_call: -
j_call: TRBJ1-5
v_call: TRBV6-4
cdr3_length: 13

cdr3_aa: CASSLDNRGLDTQYF
cdr3_nt: TGCGCCAGCAGCTTGGATAACAGGGGGCTTGATACGCAGTATTTT
d_call: TRBD1
j_call: TRBJ2-3
v_call: TRBV5-1
cdr3_length: 15

cdr3_aa: CASATGQLSYEQYF
cdr3_nt: TGTGCCAGCGCGACAGGTCAACTATCCTACGAGCAGTACTTC
d_call: -
j_call: TRBJ2-7
v_call: TRBV18
cdr3_length: 14

cdr3_aa: CAWSTDQGARGDTQYF
cdr3_nt: TGTGCCTGGAGCACTGATCAGGGGGCGAGAGGAGATACGCAGTATTTT
d_call: TRBD1
j_call: TRBJ2-3
v_call: TRBV30
cdr3_length: 16

cdr3_aa: CASSFRTGYNEQFF
cdr3_nt: TGTGCCAGCAGCTTTCGGACAGGTTACAATGAGCAGTTCTTC
d_call: TRBD1
j_call: TRBJ2-1
v_call: TRBV9
cdr3_length: 14

cdr3_aa: CATSRDSYYEQYF
cdr3_nt: TGTGCCACCAGCCGGGACAGTTACTACGAGCAGTACTTC
d_call: TRBD1
j_call: TRBJ2-7
v_call: TRBV15
cdr3_length: 13

cdr3_aa: CASRSVGQGGNRPQHF
cdr3_nt: TGTGCCAGCAGAAGTGTTGGACAGGGGGGGAATCGGCCCCAGCATTTT
d_call: TRBD1
j_call: TRBJ1-5
v_call: TRBV5-8
cdr3_length: 16

cdr3_aa: CASSPYTEATEAFF
cdr3_nt: TGTGCCAGCTCACCATATACGGAGGCCACTGAAGCTTTCTTT
d_call: -
j_call: TRBJ1-1
v_call: TRBV18
cdr3_length: 14